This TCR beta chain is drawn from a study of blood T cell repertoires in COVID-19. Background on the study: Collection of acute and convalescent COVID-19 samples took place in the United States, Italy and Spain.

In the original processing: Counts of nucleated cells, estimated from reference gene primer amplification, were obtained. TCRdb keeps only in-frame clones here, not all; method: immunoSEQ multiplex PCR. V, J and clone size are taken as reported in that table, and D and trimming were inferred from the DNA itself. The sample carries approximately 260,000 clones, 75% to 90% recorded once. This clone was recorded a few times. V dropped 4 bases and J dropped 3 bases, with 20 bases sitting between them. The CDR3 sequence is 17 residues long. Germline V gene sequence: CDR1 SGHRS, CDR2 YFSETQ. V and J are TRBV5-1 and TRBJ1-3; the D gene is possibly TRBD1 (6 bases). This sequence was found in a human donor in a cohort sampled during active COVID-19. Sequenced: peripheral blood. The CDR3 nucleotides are TGCGCCAGCAGCCCGGGACCGTCAAGGGGGTTTGGAAACACCATATATTTT. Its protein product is CASSPGPSRGFGNTIYF. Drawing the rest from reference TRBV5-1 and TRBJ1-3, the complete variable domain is KAGVTQTPRYLIKTRGQQVTLSCSPISGHRSVSWYQQTPGQGLQFLFEYFSETQRNKGNFPGRFSGRQFSNSRSEMNVSTLELGDSALYLCASSPGPSRGFGNTIYFGEGSWLTVV.